One sample yielded the 17 T cell receptor beta chains listed below, sequenced in a study of blood T cell repertoires in COVID-19. Assay used: immunoSEQ multiplex PCR; TCRdb lists only in-frame clones, some missing. The sample has over 200,000 clones; around 84% are singletons. The sample comprised PBMCs or T cells enriched from blood (not recorded which). The receptors come from a young man who had recovered from COVID-19.

The CDR3, as DNA: TGTGCCAGCACCCCTGGGCAGGAGGATCAGCCCCAGCATTTT. Amino acids: CASTPGQEDQPQHF. V gene TRBV6-5 combines with J gene TRBJ1-5; no firm D call. V shed 7 bases and J shed 5 bases, with 15 bases lying between them. CDR3 size: 14 residues. In germline, CDR1 is MNHEY, CDR2 SVGAGI.

The rearrangement links TRBV12-3 or TRBV12-4 to TRBJ2-7, with a tentative D call TRBD2 (5 bases). The CDR3 loop spans 13 amino acids. V lost 0 bases, J lost 4 bases, and 7 bases lay in between. CDR3 in DNA: TGTGCCAGCAGTTTAGCGGGAGAGTACGAGCAGTACTTC. Translated, it gives CASSLAGEYEQYF.

The rearrangement links TRBV19 to TRBJ1-6; TRBD1 might be the D (6 bases). V shed 6 bases and J shed 10 bases, with 16 bases lying between them. The CDR3 covers 14 residues. The V gene's germline CDR1 is LNHDA and CDR2 SQIVND (reference sequence). This chain's CDR3 is CASSNQGQGSPLHF. Written as DNA, the CDR3 is TGTGCCAGTAGCAACCAGGGGCAGGGCTCACCCCTCCACTTT.

The chain carries TRBV27 and TRBJ2-1, with 7 bases that match TRBD2. The CDR3 is made up of 17 amino acids. CDR1 and CDR2 from the germline V gene are MNHEY and SMNVEV (reference sequence). After removal of 5 bases from V and 8 bases from J, the junction contained 18 bases not matched to a gene. Here the CDR3 reads CASSDHRDYPRQDEQFF. CDR3 DNA sequence: TGTGCCAGCAGTGACCACCGGGACTATCCCCGGCAGGATGAGCAGTTCTTC.

The chain employs TRBV6-1 and TRBJ1-4; D not certain. Germline V gene sequence: CDR1 MNHNS, CDR2 SASEGT. Trimming cost V 3 bases and J 4 bases, with 15 bases left between them. The CDR3 loop spans 16 amino acids. The CDR3, as DNA: TGTGCCAGCAGTGACGGCGGCCGGGTGATTAATGAAAAACTGTTTTTT. Encoded protein: CASSDGGRVINEKLFF.

The chain uses TRBV5-1 and TRBJ1-2; unclear D gene. CDR1 and CDR2 (germline): SGHRS, YFSETQ. Trimming removed 2 bases at V and 2 bases at J, with 7 bases between. This CDR3 is 13 amino acids long. CDR3 DNA: TGCGCCAGCAGCTTTGACTCCAACTATGGCTACACCTTC. Residues: CASSFDSNYGYTF.

The chain uses TRBV6-2 or TRBV6-3 and TRBJ2-3; D possibly corresponds to TRBD2 (6 bases). This CDR3 region has 16 residues. Trimming removed 3 bases at V and 2 bases at J, with 15 bases between. Germline V gene lookup returns CDR1 MNHEY and CDR2 SVGEGT. The CDR3 nucleotides are TGTGCCAGCAGTTATCGGCGGGGACCAATCACAGATACGCAGTATTTT. It translates to CASSYRRGPITDTQYF.

The chain uses TRBV18 and TRBJ2-4, with 9 bases aligning to TRBD2. The CDR3 length is 17 residues. In germline, CDR1 is KGHSH, CDR2 LQKENI. The V gene end was trimmed by 0 bases and the J gene end by 0 bases; junction bases not matched to a gene: 3. CDR3 amino acids: CASSPPALAGAKNIQYF. CDR3 DNA sequence: TGTGCCAGCTCACCACCTGCACTAGCGGGAGCCAAAAACATTCAGTACTTC.

This sequence joins TRBV19 and TRBJ1-3; D call uncertain. Germline V gene sequence: CDR1 LNHDA, CDR2 SQIVND (reference sequence). The V end was cut by 5 bases, the J end by 4 bases, with 12 bases between. This CDR3 has 14 residues. For the CDR3, the DNA is TGTGCCAGTAGTTTACCAGGCTCCGGAAACACCATATATTTT. Translated, it gives CASSLPGSGNTIYF.

J is TRBJ2-4 and V is TRBV28; 7 nucleotides agree with TRBD1. Germline V gene data show CDR1 as MDHEN and CDR2 as SYDVKM. The CDR3 length is 15 residues. The junction had 5 bases not matched to a gene; V was cut back by 5 bases and J by 1 base. The CDR3 reads CASSGEGQAKNIQYF. The CDR3 DNA is TGTGCCAGCAGTGGCGAGGGACAGGCCAAAAACATTCAGTACTTC.

This clone came up once. This chain uses TRBV25-1 with TRBJ2-1; TRBD2 matches 11 bases. The length of the CDR3 is 16 residues. The J segment lost 8 bases and the V segment lost 3 bases, leaving 9 bases of the junction unmatched. Germline CDR1 MGHDK, CDR2 SYGVNS. CDR3 bases: TGTGCCAGCAGTGAGTTGGTTAGCGGGGGGGCCCATGAGCAGTTCTTC. Translating gives CASSELVSGGAHEQFF. Full variable domain (missing parts from reference TRBV25-1 and TRBJ2-1): EADIYQTPRYLVIGTGKKITLECSQTMGHDKMYWYQQDPGMELHLIHYSYGVNSTEKGDLSSESTVSRIRTEHFPLTLESARPSHTSQYLCASSELVSGGAHEQFFGPGTRLTVL.

This clone was detected only once. The rearrangement uses TRBV5-4 and TRBJ1-2; TRBD1 matches 8 bases. Germline assignment: CDR1 SGHNT and CDR2 YYREEE (reference sequence). The CDR3 runs 17 residues. V was pared by 0 bases and J by 4 bases, with 11 bases of the junction left unmatched. CDR3 sequence: CASSLAPDRAFLYGYTF. The CDR3 DNA sequence: TGTGCCAGCAGCTTGGCCCCGGACAGGGCATTCCTCTATGGCTACACCTTC.

In its sample, this clone was seen once. The J gene is TRBJ2-2, the V gene TRBV19, with D tentatively TRBD1 (5 bases). Trimming took 1 base from V and 7 from J, leaving 19 bases between them. This CDR3 spans 17 amino acids. Germline V lookup: CDR1 LNHDA, CDR2 SQIVND (reference sequence). CDR3 DNA sequence: TGTGCCAGTAGTATAGTCCCAGGGCAAGGGTTTGGCGGGGAGCTGTTTTTT. This encodes CASSIVPGQGFGGELFF. Using reference TRBV19 and TRBJ2-2 for the parts outside the CDR3, the full variable domain is DGGITQSPKYLFRKEGQNVTLSCEQNLNHDAMYWYRQDPGQGLRLIYYSQIVNDFQKGDIAEGYSVSREKKESFPLTVTSAQKNPTAFYLCASSIVPGQGFGGELFFGEGSRLTVL.

The J gene is TRBJ2-1, the V gene TRBV6-5; 9 positions agree with TRBD2. The CDR3 runs to 13 residues. Germline CDR1 MNHEY, CDR2 SVGAGI. V was pared by 7 bases and J by 6 bases, with 4 bases of the junction left unmatched. Here the CDR3 DNA reads TGTGCCAGCATCTCAGCGGGAGGCAATGAGCAGTTCTTC. Protein product: CASISAGGNEQFF.

The CDR3 is CASSANDRAYEQYF. The DNA of the CDR3 is TGTGCCAGCAGCGCAAACGACAGGGCCTACGAGCAGTACTTC. The rearrangement joins TRBV6-5 to TRBJ2-7; TRBD1 aligns across 7 bases. Germline-derived CDR1 and CDR2 are MNHEY and SVGAGI. This CDR3 contains 14 residues. J was trimmed by 2 bases and V by 6 bases; bases with no gene match: 7.

J is TRBJ2-2 and V is TRBV10-1; D is uncertain. Germline V lookup: CDR1 WNHNN, CDR2 SYGVQD (reference sequence). Trimming cost V 0 bases and J 8 bases, with 7 bases left between them. The CDR3 is 13 amino acids. The CDR3 is CASSESFVGELFF. In DNA, the CDR3 is TGCGCCAGCAGTGAGTCATTCGTGGGGGAGCTGTTTTTT.

The J gene is TRBJ1-4, the V gene TRBV11-2; 12 bases are a match to TRBD1. This CDR3 region has 16 residues. Germline trimming cut 5 bases from V and 4 bases from J; bases unmatched to any gene: 5. Per the germline V gene, CDR1 is SGHAT and CDR2 is FQNNGV. CDR3 loop: CASSAGQGAGNEKLFF. CDR3 DNA: TGTGCCAGCAGCGCGGGACAGGGGGCCGGTAATGAAAAACTGTTTTTT.